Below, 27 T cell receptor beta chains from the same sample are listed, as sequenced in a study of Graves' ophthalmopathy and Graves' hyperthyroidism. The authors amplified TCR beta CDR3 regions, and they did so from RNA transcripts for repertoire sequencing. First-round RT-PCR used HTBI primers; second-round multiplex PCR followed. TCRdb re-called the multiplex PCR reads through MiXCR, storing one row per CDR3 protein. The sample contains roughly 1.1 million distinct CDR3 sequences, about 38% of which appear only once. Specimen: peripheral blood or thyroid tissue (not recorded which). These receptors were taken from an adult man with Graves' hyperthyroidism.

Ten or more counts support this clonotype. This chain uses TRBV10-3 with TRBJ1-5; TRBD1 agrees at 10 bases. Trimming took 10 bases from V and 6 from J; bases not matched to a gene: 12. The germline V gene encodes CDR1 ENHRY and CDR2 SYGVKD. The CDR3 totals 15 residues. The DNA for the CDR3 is TGTGCCACCCGGGGCGACAGGGGGCTAGGTCAGCCCCAGCATTTT. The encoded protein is CATRGDRGLGQPQHF.

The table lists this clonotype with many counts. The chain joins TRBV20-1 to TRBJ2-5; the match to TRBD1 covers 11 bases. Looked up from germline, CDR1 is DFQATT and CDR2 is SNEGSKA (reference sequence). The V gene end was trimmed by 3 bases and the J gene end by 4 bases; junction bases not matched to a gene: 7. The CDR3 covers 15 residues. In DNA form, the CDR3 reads TGCAGTGCTAGCCCCGGAGGACAGGGGGCAGAGACCCAGTACTTC. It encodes CSASPGGQGAETQYF.

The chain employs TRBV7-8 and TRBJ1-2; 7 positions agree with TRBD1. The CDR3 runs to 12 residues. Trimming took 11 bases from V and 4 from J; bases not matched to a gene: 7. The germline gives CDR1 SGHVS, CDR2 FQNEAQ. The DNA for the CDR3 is TGTGCCTGGACTGCAGGGGGCTATGGCTACACCTTC. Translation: CAWTAGGYGYTF.

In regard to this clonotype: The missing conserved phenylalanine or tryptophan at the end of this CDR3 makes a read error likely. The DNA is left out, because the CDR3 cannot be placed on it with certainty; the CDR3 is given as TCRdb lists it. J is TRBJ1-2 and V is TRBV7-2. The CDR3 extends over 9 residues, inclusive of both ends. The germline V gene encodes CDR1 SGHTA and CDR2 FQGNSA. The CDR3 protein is CASSQDRLA.

The CDR3 sequence: CASSEPTGKETQYF. For the CDR3, the DNA is TGTGCCAGCTCCGAGCCGACAGGGAAAGAGACCCAGTACTTC. The chain has TRBV2 and TRBJ2-5, with 7 positions matching TRBD1. Germline V lookup: CDR1 SNHLY, CDR2 FYNNEI. V shed 8 bases, J shed 3 bases, and the junction held 9 bases outside the gene matches. The CDR3 has 14 residues.

CDR3 DNA: TGTGCCATCTCTGCGGGGGGGGAAAAACTGTTTTTT. It yields the protein CAISAGGEKLFF. The chain links TRBV10-3 to TRBJ1-4, with D perhaps TRBD1 (5 bases). Germline V gene lookup returns CDR1 ENHRY and CDR2 SYGVKD. The CDR3 loop spans 12 amino acids. The V gene lost 8 bases and the J gene lost 8 bases, with 12 bases spanning the gap.

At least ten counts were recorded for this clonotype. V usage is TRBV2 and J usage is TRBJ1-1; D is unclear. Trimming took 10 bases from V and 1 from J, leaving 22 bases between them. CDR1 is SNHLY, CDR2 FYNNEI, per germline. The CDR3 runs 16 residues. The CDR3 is CANPLKLGQKNTEAFF. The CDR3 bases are TGTGCCAACCCTCTGAAGTTGGGTCAGAAGAACACTGAAGCTTTCTTT.

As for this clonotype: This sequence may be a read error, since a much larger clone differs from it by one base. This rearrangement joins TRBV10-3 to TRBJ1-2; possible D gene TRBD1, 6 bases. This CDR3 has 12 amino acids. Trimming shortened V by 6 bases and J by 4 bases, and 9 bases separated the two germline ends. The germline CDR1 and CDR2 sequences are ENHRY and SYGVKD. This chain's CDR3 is CAIRGGLYGYTF. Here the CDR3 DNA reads TGTGCCATCAGGGGGGGGCTCTATGGCTACACCTTC.

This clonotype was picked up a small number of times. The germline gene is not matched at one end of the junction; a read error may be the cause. The CDR3 nucleotides are TGTGCCAGCAGCTACTCCCGACAGGGCAGATTGGGCTACGAGCAGTATTTC. Protein: CASSYSRQGRLGYEQYF. The chain couples TRBV7-9 to TRBJ2-7; 7 nucleotides match TRBD1. Germline-derived CDR1 and CDR2 are SEHNR and FQNEAQ (reference sequence). This CDR3 spans 17 amino acids.

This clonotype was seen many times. The CDR3 protein is CASSSFGTSGRAAYEQYF. The CDR3 DNA is TGCGCCAGCAGCTCATTCGGGACTAGCGGGAGAGCGGCCTACGAGCAGTACTTC. This chain joins TRBV5-1 and TRBJ2-7; TRBD2 agrees at 14 bases. Germline CDR1 SGHRS, CDR2 YFSETQ. V was pared by 3 bases and J by 2 bases, with 10 bases of the junction left unmatched. CDR3 length: 18 amino acids.

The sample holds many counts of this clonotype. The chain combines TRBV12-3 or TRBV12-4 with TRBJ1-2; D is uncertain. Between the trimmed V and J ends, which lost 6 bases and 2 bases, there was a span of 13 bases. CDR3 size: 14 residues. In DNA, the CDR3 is TGTGCCAGCAGCCCCACGCACAAAAACTATGGCTACACCTTC. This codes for CASSPTHKNYGYTF.

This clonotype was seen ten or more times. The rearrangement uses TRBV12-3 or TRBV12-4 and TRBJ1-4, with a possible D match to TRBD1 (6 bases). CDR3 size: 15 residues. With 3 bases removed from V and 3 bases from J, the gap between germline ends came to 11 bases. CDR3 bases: TGTGCCAGCAGTTTCGAGTCAGGGGCTAATGAAAAACTGTTTTTT. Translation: CASSFESGANEKLFF.

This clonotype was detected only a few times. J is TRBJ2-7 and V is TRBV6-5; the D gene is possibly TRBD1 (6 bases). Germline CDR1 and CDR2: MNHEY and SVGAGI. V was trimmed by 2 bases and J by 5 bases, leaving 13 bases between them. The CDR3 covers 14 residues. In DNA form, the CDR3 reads TGTGCCAGCAGTTACATCCAGGGGTTCCACGAGCAGTACTTC. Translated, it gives CASSYIQGFHEQYF.

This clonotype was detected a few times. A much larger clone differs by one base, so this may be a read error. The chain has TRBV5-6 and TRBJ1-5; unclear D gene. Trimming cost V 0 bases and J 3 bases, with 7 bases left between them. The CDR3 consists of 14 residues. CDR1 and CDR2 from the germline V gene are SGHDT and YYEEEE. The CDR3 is CASSLGLTNQPQHF. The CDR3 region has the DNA TGTGCCAGCAGCTTGGGACTGACCAATCAGCCCCAGCATTTT.

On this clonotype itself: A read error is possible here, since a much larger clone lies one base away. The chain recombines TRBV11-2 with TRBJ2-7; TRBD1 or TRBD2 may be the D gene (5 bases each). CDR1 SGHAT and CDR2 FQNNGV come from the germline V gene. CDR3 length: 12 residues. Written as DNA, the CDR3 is TGTGCCAGCAGCCCTGGGACGGACGAGCCGTACTTC. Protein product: CASSPGTDEPYF.

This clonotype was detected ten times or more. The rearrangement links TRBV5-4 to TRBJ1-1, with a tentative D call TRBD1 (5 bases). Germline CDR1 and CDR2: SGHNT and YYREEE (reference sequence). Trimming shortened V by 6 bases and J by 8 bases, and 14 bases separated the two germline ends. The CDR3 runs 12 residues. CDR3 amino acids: CASTPPGLEAFF. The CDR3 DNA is TGTGCCAGCACACCTCCGGGACTCGAAGCTTTCTTT.

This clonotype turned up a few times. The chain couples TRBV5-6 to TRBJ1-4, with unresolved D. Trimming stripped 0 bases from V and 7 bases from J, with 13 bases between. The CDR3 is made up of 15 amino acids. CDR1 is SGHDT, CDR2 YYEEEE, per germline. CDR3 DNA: TGTGCCAGCAGCTTGGGGCCGGCAGGAGGTGAAAAACTGTTTTTT. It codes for CASSLGPAGGEKLFF.

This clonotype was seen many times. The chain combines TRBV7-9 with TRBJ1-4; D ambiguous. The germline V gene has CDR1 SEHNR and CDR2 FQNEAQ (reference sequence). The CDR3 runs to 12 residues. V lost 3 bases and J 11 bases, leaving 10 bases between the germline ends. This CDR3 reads CASSFPEEKLFF. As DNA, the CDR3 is TGTGCCAGCAGCTTCCCGGAGGAGAAACTGTTTTTT.

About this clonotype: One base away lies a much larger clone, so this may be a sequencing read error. This CDR3 is CASSYIGNEQYF. The CDR3 DNA reads as TGTGCCAGCAGTTACATAGGGAACGAGCAGTACTTC. V and J are TRBV10-3 and TRBJ2-7; no firm D call. In germline, CDR1 is ENHRY, CDR2 SYGVKD. CDR3 length: 12 amino acids.

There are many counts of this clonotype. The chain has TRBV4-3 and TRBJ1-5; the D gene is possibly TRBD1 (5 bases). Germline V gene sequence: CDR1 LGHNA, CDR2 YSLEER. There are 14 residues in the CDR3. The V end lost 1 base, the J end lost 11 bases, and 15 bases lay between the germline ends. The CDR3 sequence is CASSQGIGALAQHF. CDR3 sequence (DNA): TGCGCCAGCAGCCAAGGCATTGGGGCATTGGCCCAGCATTTT.

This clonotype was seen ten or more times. The DNA for the CDR3 is TGTGCCAGTAGTCTGCTTTCTGGAACAGTCGATGGCTACACCTTC. Protein product: CASSLLSGTVDGYTF. The chain combines TRBV19 with TRBJ1-2; D is ambiguous. Germline V lookup: CDR1 LNHDA, CDR2 SQIVND (reference sequence). The CDR3 sequence is 15 residues long. The germline V and J ends were trimmed by 5 bases and 6 bases, with 19 bases remaining between them.

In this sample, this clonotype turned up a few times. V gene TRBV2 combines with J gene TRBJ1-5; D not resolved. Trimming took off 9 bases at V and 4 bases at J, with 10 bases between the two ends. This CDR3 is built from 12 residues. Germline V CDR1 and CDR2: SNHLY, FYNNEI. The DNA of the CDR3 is TGTGCCAGGGGTGGATTGAATCAGCCCCAGCATTTT. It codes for CARGGLNQPQHF.

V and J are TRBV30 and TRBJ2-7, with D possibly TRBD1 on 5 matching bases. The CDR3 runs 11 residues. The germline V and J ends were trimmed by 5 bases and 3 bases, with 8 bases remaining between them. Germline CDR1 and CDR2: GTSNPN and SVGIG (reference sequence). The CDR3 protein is CAWGQGYEQYF. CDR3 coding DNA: TGTGCCTGGGGTCAGGGCTACGAGCAGTACTTC.

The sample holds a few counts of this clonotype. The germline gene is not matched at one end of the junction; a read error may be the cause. CDR3 sequence (DNA): TGCGCCAGCAGCCAAGACGCAGGAGTGCGCTCCTACGAGCAGTACTTC. This gives the protein CASSQDAGVRSYEQYF. The gene calls are TRBV7-2 and TRBJ2-7, with D uncertain. The CDR3 runs to 16 residues. CDR1 is SGHTA and CDR2 is FQGNSA in the germline V gene.

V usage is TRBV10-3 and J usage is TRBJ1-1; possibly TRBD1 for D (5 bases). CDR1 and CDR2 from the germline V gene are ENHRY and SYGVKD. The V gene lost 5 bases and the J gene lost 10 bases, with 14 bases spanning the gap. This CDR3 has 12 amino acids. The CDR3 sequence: CAISNPTGRAFF. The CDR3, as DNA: TGTGCCATCAGTAATCCTACGGGGCGAGCTTTCTTT.

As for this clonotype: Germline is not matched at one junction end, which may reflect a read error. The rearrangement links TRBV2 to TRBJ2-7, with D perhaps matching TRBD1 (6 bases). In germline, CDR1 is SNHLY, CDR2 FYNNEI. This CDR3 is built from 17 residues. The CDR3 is CASSQDYSGALTYEQYF. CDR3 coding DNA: TGCGCCAGCAGCCAAGATTATTCAGGGGCTCTTACCTACGAGCAGTACTTC.

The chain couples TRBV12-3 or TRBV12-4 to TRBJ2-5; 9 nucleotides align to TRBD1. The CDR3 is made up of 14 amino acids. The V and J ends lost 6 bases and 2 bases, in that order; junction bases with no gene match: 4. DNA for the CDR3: TGTGCCAGCAGACGACAGGGGGTTCAAGAGACCCAGTACTTC. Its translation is CASRRQGVQETQYF.